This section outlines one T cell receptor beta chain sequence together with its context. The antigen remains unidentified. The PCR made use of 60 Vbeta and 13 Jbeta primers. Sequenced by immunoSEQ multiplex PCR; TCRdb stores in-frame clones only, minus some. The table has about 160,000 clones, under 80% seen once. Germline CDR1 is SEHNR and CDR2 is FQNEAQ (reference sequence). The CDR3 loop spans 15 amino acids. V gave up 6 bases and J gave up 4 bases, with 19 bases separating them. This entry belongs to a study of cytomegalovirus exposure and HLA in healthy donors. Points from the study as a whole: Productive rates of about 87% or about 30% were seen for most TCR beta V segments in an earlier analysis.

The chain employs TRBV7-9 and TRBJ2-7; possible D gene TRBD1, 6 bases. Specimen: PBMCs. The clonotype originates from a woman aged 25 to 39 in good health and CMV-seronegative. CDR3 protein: CASSPRRTGLYEQYF. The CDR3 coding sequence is TGTGCCAGCAGTCCCCGGAGAACAGGGCTGTACGAGCAGTACTTC.